These 24 T cell receptor beta chains were sequenced from one sample in a study of shared clonotypes between healthy human individuals. Measured with immunoSEQ multiplex PCR; TCRdb has only the in-frame clones, and not every one. The table has fewer than 1.8 million clones, less than 99% seen once. The sequenced material came from naive CD4+ T cells sorted from blood. The subset was: CD45RA+ positively selected. These receptors all stem from a man aged 30 to 45 in good health.

The rearrangement uses TRBV5-6 and TRBJ1-2; D is unclear. CDR1 SGHDT and CDR2 YYEEEE come from the germline V gene. The CDR3 covers 13 residues. V lost 0 bases to trimming and J lost 8 bases, with 11 bases between them. The CDR3 is CASSLDRGHGYTF. The CDR3 DNA sequence: TGTGCCAGCAGCTTGGATCGTGGCCACGGCTACACCTTC. Variable domain in full (rest from reference TRBV5-6 and TRBJ1-2): DAGVTQSPTHLIKTRGQQVTLRCSPKSGHDTVSWYQQALGQGPQFIFQYYEEEERQRGNFPDRFSGHQFPNYSSELNVNALLLGDSALYLCASSLDRGHGYTFGSGTRLTVV.

The gene calls are TRBV7-9 and TRBJ2-6, with D maybe TRBD1 (5 bases). The CDR3 has 16 amino acids. CDR1 SEHNR and CDR2 FQNEAQ come from the germline V gene (reference sequence). V dropped 2 bases and J dropped 3 bases, with 11 bases sitting between them. The CDR3: CASSLYLQGGANVLTF. CDR3 bases: TGTGCCAGCAGCTTATATTTGCAGGGTGGGGCCAACGTCCTGACTTTC.

This clone appeared once. The rearrangement joins TRBV11-2 to TRBJ2-1; D tentatively fits TRBD1 or TRBD2 (5 bases each). V shed 2 bases and J shed 6 bases, with 11 bases lying between them. This CDR3 has 14 amino acids. Germline loops: CDR1 SGHAT, CDR2 FQNNGV. CDR3 sequence reads: CASSLFGTGNEQFF. CDR3 nucleotides: TGTGCCAGCAGCTTATTCGGGACGGGCAATGAGCAGTTCTTC.

The rearrangement links TRBV6-6 to TRBJ2-2; possibly TRBD1 for D (5 bases). Germline lookup yields CDR1 MNHNY and CDR2 SVGAGI (reference sequence). This CDR3 is 14 amino acids long. V was shortened by 0 bases and J by 4 bases, with 6 bases between the two germline ends. CDR3 DNA sequence: TGTGCCAGCAGTTACTCAGACAGCACCGGGGAGCTGTTTTTT. Translating gives CASSYSDSTGELFF.

V usage is TRBV7-2 and J usage is TRBJ2-4; D is undetermined. The germline V gene encodes CDR1 SGHTA and CDR2 FQGNSA. V was clipped by 2 bases and J by 3 bases, with 8 bases between them. The CDR3 is 14 amino acids. The CDR3 nucleotides are TGTGCCAGCAGCTTAATGGTTGACAAAAACATTCAGTACTTC. Its protein is CASSLMVDKNIQYF.

This clone showed up just once. The chain recombines TRBV30 with TRBJ2-1; D possibly corresponds to TRBD2 (5 bases). Germline CDR1 GTSNPN, CDR2 SVGIG (reference sequence). This CDR3 contains 14 residues. Trimming took 2 bases from V and 0 from J, leaving 8 bases between them. The CDR3 bases are TGTGCCTGGAGTAGGAGGAGCTCCTACAATGAGCAGTTCTTC. Translated: CAWSRRSSYNEQFF.

In regard to this clone: This specimen includes other DNA sequences encoding the same CDR3. The J gene is TRBJ1-5, the V gene TRBV2; D unclear. This CDR3 contains 14 residues. Per the germline V gene, CDR1 is SNHLY and CDR2 is FYNNEI. V was shortened by 0 bases and J by 4 bases, with 7 bases between the two germline ends. CDR3: CASSEARGNQPQHF. The CDR3 coding sequence is TGTGCCAGCAGTGAAGCACGTGGGAATCAGCCCCAGCATTTT. The full variable domain, in which reference TRBV2 and TRBJ1-5 provide the parts outside the CDR3, is EPEVTQTPSHQVTQMGQEVILRCVPISNHLYFYWYRQILGQKVEFLVSFYNNEISEKSEIFDDQFSVERPDGSNFTLKIRSTKLEDSAMYFCASSEARGNQPQHFGDGTRLSIL.

The chain joins TRBV5-1 to TRBJ2-5; D is ambiguous. The CDR3 extends over 14 amino acids. The V end lost 9 bases, the J end lost 1 base, and 16 bases lay between the germline ends. Germline V lookup: CDR1 SGHRS, CDR2 YFSETQ. CDR3 residues: CATRTSTVQETQYF. The CDR3 coding sequence is TGCGCCACCCGAACCTCTACCGTCCAAGAGACCCAGTACTTC.

The rearrangement uses TRBV5-1 and TRBJ2-6; D not resolved. The germline V and J ends were trimmed by 3 bases and 3 bases, with 19 bases remaining between them. Per germline, CDR1 SGHRS and CDR2 YFSETQ. The CDR3 runs to 18 residues. This CDR3 reads CASSSAQVSTDGANVLTF. CDR3 coding DNA: TGCGCCAGCAGCTCGGCTCAGGTCAGCACTGATGGGGCCAACGTCCTGACTTTC.

This clone was counted a single time. The rearrangement links TRBV18 to TRBJ1-4; D is unresolved. V was cut by 2 bases and J by 7 bases, with 8 bases left in between. The CDR3 is made up of 13 amino acids. Germline loops: CDR1 KGHSH, CDR2 LQKENI. CDR3 region: CASSPIRGEKLFF. The DNA for the CDR3 is TGTGCCAGCTCACCAATTCGGGGTGAAAAACTGTTTTTT.

This CDR3 is CASSSVTGALNEQFF. The CDR3 DNA sequence: TGTGCCAGCAGCTCGGTCACGGGAGCCTTGAATGAGCAGTTCTTC. The rearrangement uses TRBV5-4 and TRBJ2-1; D possibly corresponds to TRBD2 (6 bases). V was cut by 3 bases and J by 7 bases, with 17 bases left in between. Germline V lookup: CDR1 SGHNT, CDR2 YYREEE (reference sequence). The length of the CDR3 is 15 residues. The full variable domain, in which reference TRBV5-4 and TRBJ2-1 provide the parts outside the CDR3, is ETGVTQSPTHLIKTRGQQVTLRCSSQSGHNTVSWYQQALGQGPQFIFQYYREEENGRGNFPPRFSGLQFPNYSSELNVNALELDDSALYLCASSSVTGALNEQFFGPGTRLTVL.

V gene TRBV5-5 combines with J gene TRBJ1-1; D gene unclear. Trimming left V 5 bases short and J 3 bases short, with 17 bases between. The germline V gene encodes CDR1 SGHKS and CDR2 YYEKEE (reference sequence). The CDR3 totals 15 residues. The CDR3 DNA follows: TGTGCCAGCAGTTCTCGAAGGACGGAGGACACTGAAGCTTTCTTT. Protein product: CASSSRRTEDTEAFF.

A word on this clone: A single base separates this from a much larger clone, so it may be a read error. The CDR3 DNA reads as TGTGCCAGCAGTTGGACTAGCGGGAGCACAGATACGCAGTATTTT. Its translation is CASSWTSGSTDTQYF. J is TRBJ2-3 and V is TRBV6-5; 11 bases are a match to TRBD2. Looked up from germline, CDR1 is MNHEY and CDR2 is SVGAGI. CDR3 length equals 15 residues. J gave up 0 bases and V 4 bases, and 0 bases lay outside the gene matches.

This sequence joins TRBV29-1 and TRBJ1-5; D possibly corresponds to TRBD1 (6 bases). CDR1 and CDR2 (germline): SQVTM, ANQGSEA. Between the trimmed V and J ends, which lost 5 bases and 1 base, there was a span of 9 bases. The CDR3 sequence is 13 residues long. The CDR3 nucleotides are TGCAGCGTTATTGGACAGAGCAATCAGCCCCAGCATTTT. It translates to CSVIGQSNQPQHF.

As concerns this clone: An end of the junction does not agree with germline; a read error may underlie this. Other DNA sequences in this specimen translate into the identical CDR3. V and J are TRBV6-5 and TRBJ2-5; TRBD2 matches at 8 bases. Germline CDR1 MNHEY, CDR2 SVGAGI. This CDR3 has 14 residues. Here the CDR3 DNA reads TGTGCCAGTAGTTACTCGGGAGGGTCTGAGACCCAGTACTTC. Translating gives CASSYSGGSETQYF.

The chain links TRBV18 to TRBJ2-1; 7 bases agree with TRBD2. Per the germline V gene, CDR1 is KGHSH and CDR2 is LQKENI. V trimming: 2 bases; J trimming: 3 bases; junction bases outside the gene matches: 4. CDR3 length: 15 amino acids. In nucleotides, the CDR3 is TGTGCCAGCTCACCAGGGGGGGACTACTACAATGAGCAGTTCTTC. Translation gives CASSPGGDYYNEQFF.

This chain joins TRBV5-1 and TRBJ1-1; D perhaps matches TRBD1 (6 bases). Germline CDR1 is SGHRS and CDR2 is YFSETQ. The CDR3 loop spans 15 amino acids. Trimming removed 2 bases at V and 4 bases at J, with 15 bases between. The CDR3 DNA reads as TGCGCCAGCAGCTTCACCCAGCCGGGGGCCACTGAAGCTTTCTTT. Its protein product is CASSFTQPGATEAFF.

The chain combines TRBV5-1 with TRBJ2-3; the match to TRBD1 covers 7 bases. The J segment lost 0 bases and the V segment lost 4 bases, leaving 8 bases of the junction unmatched. This CDR3 region has 16 residues. The germline V gene encodes CDR1 SGHRS and CDR2 YFSETQ. As DNA, the CDR3 is TGCGCCAGCAGCCAGGGGACAGCTACTAGCACAGATACGCAGTATTTT. Amino acid sequence: CASSQGTATSTDTQYF.

This rearrangement joins TRBV5-1 to TRBJ1-2, with D tentatively TRBD1 (6 bases). V was cut by 0 bases and J by 7 bases, with 13 bases left in between. The CDR3 extends over 14 amino acids. Germline CDR1 and CDR2: SGHRS and YFSETQ. CDR3 DNA: TGCGCCAGCAGCTTGGGGCCAGGGGACGGTGGCTACACCTTC. Protein: CASSLGPGDGGYTF.

The rearrangement links TRBV19 to TRBJ1-1; no definite D call. The V and J ends lost 5 bases and 5 bases respectively, with 12 bases between them. This CDR3 comprises 13 residues. Germline CDR1 is LNHDA and CDR2 is SQIVND (reference sequence). CDR3 sequence reads: CASSQLRRTEAFF. For the CDR3, the DNA is TGTGCCAGTAGTCAATTGCGGAGAACTGAAGCTTTCTTT.

This chain links TRBV10-3 with TRBJ1-2; D is unresolved. CDR3 length equals 16 residues. V was pared by 0 bases and J by 6 bases, with 17 bases between. The germline gives CDR1 ENHRY, CDR2 SYGVKD. The CDR3: CAISESVKGPKDGYTF. CDR3 DNA sequence: TGTGCCATCAGTGAGTCGGTTAAGGGTCCCAAGGATGGCTACACCTTC.

Notes on this clone: Other nucleotide sequences from this sample produce the same CDR3. The CDR3, as DNA: TGCGCCAGCAGCCCTACCGTTAGCTCCTACAATGAGCAGTTCTTC. Protein product: CASSPTVSSYNEQFF. The rearrangement uses TRBV5-1 and TRBJ2-1; D call uncertain. The CDR3 runs 15 residues. Germline loops: CDR1 SGHRS, CDR2 YFSETQ. Trimming took off 4 bases at V and 0 bases at J, with 11 bases between the two ends.

The rearrangement joins TRBV9 to TRBJ1-1; a possible D gene is TRBD1 (5 bases). Germline V lookup: CDR1 SGDLS, CDR2 YYNGEE. Trimming left V 0 bases short and J 5 bases short, with 17 bases between. This CDR3 has 16 amino acids. CDR3 coding DNA: TGTGCCAGCAGCGTAGCTACAGGTGGGAGTGGTACTGAAGCTTTCTTT. This gives the protein CASSVATGGSGTEAFF.

The V call is TRBV28, the J call TRBJ2-3; D not resolved. The CDR3 consists of 14 residues. CDR1 is MDHEN, CDR2 SYDVKM, per germline. V was trimmed by 5 bases and J by 0 bases, leaving 9 bases between them. CDR3 bases: TGTGCCAGCAGTGAGCCCCCTAGCACAGATACGCAGTATTTT. Protein sequence: CASSEPPSTDTQYF.